The source of this T cell receptor beta chain is a study of identical twins. MiXCR, applied by TCRdb to the 5' RACE reads, yields one record per CDR3 protein. Of around 1.7 million distinct CDR3 sequences listed, roughly 35% are singletons. V lost 1 base, J lost 0 bases, and 7 bases lay in between. The CDR3 extends over 15 amino acids. Germline V gene lookup returns CDR1 MDHEN and CDR2 SYDVKM. Comments on this clonotype: Its specificity is not known.

Study observations and caveats: Memory repertoires lacked the insertion deficit that abundant cord blood beta clonotypes showed.

Healthy Caucasian donors formed the entire cohort. The chain uses TRBV28 and TRBJ1-5, with D possibly matching TRBD1 (5 bases). Sequencing was carried out using cord blood. The TCR was taken from a newborn girl in good health. The chain's CDR3 is CASSLSGNSNQPQHF. Here the CDR3 DNA reads TGTGCCAGCAGTTTATCAGGGAATAGCAATCAGCCCCAGCATTTT.